Below, 23 T cell receptor beta chains from the same sample are listed, as sequenced in a study of blood T cell repertoires in COVID-19. Assay used: immunoSEQ multiplex PCR; TCRdb lists only in-frame clones, some missing. Altogether about 88,000 clones are present, over 75% being singletons, with the ten largest covering around 10%. The sample consisted of peripheral blood. Receptors originate from a man older than 75 with acute or convalescent COVID-19.

The chain is built from TRBV19 and TRBJ1-4; D gene unclear. Trimming removed 10 bases at V and 2 bases at J, with 14 bases between. The germline V gene encodes CDR1 LNHDA and CDR2 SQIVND (reference sequence). The CDR3 totals 14 residues. CDR3 nucleotides: TGTGCCACATCCAGGTTTAAGACTAATGAAAAACTGTTTTTT. It yields the protein CATSRFKTNEKLFF.

This rearrangement joins TRBV27 to TRBJ2-2, with 9 bases aligning to TRBD1. The CDR3 runs to 17 residues. The ends lost 3 bases at V and 3 bases at J; junction bases unmatched: 8. Germline values: CDR1 MNHEY, CDR2 SMNVEV (reference sequence). For the CDR3, the DNA is TGTGCCAGCAGTTTTGGACGACAGGGGGGTGACACCGGGGAGCTGTTTTTT. Amino acids: CASSFGRQGGDTGELFF.

This chain uses TRBV12-3 or TRBV12-4 with TRBJ2-7; 9 bases are shared with TRBD1. With V trimmed by 5 bases and J by 4 bases, 3 bases remained unmatched. The CDR3 consists of 13 residues. CDR3 residues: CASSQTGGYEQYF. The DNA for the CDR3 is TGTGCCAGCAGTCAGACAGGGGGTTACGAGCAGTACTTC.

The V call is TRBV15, the J call TRBJ1-2; 8 bases agree with TRBD1. V gave up 0 bases and J gave up 4 bases; unmatched junction bases: 4. CDR3 size: 15 residues. CDR1 LNHNV and CDR2 YYDKDF come from the germline V gene (reference sequence). CDR3 sequence reads: CATSRDSTGGYGYTF. The CDR3 DNA reads TGTGCCACCAGCAGAGATTCTACAGGGGGCTATGGCTACACCTTC. The whole variable domain, remainder taken from reference TRBV15 and TRBJ1-2, is DAMVIQNPRYQVTQFGKPVTLSCSQTLNHNVMYWYQQKSSQAPKLLFHYYDKDFNNEADTPDNFQSRRPNTSFCFLDIRSPGLGDTAMYLCATSRDSTGGYGYTFGSGTRLTVV.

This clone was seen a handful of times. The chain uses TRBV7-3 and TRBJ1-2, with TRBD1 identical over 7 bases. V was pared by 5 bases and J by 0 bases, with 6 bases of the junction left unmatched. From germline, CDR1 is SGHTA and CDR2 FQGTGA. There are 15 residues in the CDR3. CDR3 sequence: CASSPGQAANYGYTF. Here the CDR3 DNA reads TGTGCCAGCAGCCCAGGACAGGCGGCTAACTATGGCTACACCTTC.

The CDR3 nucleotides read TGTGCCAGCAGTGTCCTAGCGGCCCAGAGCAATCAGCCCCAGCATTTT. Translating it yields CASSVLAAQSNQPQHF. The V gene is TRBV2, the J gene TRBJ1-5; D is undetermined. V gave up 4 bases and J gave up 1 base, with 14 bases separating them. The CDR3 has 16 amino acids. CDR1 is SNHLY, CDR2 FYNNEI, per germline.

This clone occurred once. The V call is TRBV19, the J call TRBJ2-1; TRBD2 is a possible D gene (6 bases). Germline lookup yields CDR1 LNHDA and CDR2 SQIVND (reference sequence). V shed 5 bases and J shed 3 bases, with 17 bases lying between them. The CDR3 consists of 16 residues. CDR3 coding DNA: TGTGCCAGTAGTCCGAGGGGCGGGATGCACTACAATGAGCAGTTCTTC. As protein: CASSPRGGMHYNEQFF.

This clone was detected only once. This rearrangement joins TRBV3-1 (or the pseudogene TRBV3-2) to TRBJ2-1; D is unresolved. The CDR3 runs to 12 residues. Looked up from germline, CDR1 is LGHDT and CDR2 is YNNKEL (reference sequence). Deletions cut 2 bases from V and 7 bases from J, with 6 bases between. This CDR3 reads CASSQSNNEQFF. The CDR3 region has the DNA TGTGCCAGCAGCCAAAGCAATAATGAGCAGTTCTTC.

V usage is TRBV12-3 or TRBV12-4 and J usage is TRBJ1-5; D call uncertain. V lost 1 base and J 8 bases, leaving 9 bases between the germline ends. CDR3 length: 13 residues. The CDR3 loop reads CASSLGPLEPQHF. The CDR3 region has the DNA TGTGCCAGCAGTTTAGGGCCCCTCGAGCCCCAGCATTTT.

The chain has TRBV20-1 and TRBJ2-7; D is ambiguous. Germline CDR1 reads DFQATT; CDR2 reads SNEGSKA (reference sequence). The CDR3 consists of 10 residues. The V end lost 1 base, the J end lost 5 bases, and 3 bases lay between the germline ends. CDR3 amino acids: CSARADEQYF. The CDR3 coding sequence is TGCAGTGCTAGAGCGGACGAGCAGTACTTC.

The chain recombines TRBV7-6 with TRBJ2-1; 7 bases align to TRBD1. The CDR3 consists of 14 residues. Germline V gives CDR1 SGHVS, CDR2 FNYEAQ. The V and J ends lost 5 bases and 6 bases, in that order; junction bases with no gene match: 7. In nucleotides, the CDR3 is TGTGCCAGCAGCCAGGGACCAGGGGGCAATGAGCAGTTCTTC. Protein sequence: CASSQGPGGNEQFF.

J is TRBJ1-6 and V is TRBV6-2 or TRBV6-3; possibly TRBD1 for D (5 bases). Germline V gene lookup returns CDR1 MNHEY and CDR2 SVGEGT. Trimming took 2 bases from V and 0 from J, leaving 8 bases between them. There are 16 residues in the CDR3. The CDR3 sequence is CASSYTTDSYNSPLHF. The CDR3 nucleotides are TGTGCCAGCAGTTACACGACAGACTCCTATAATTCACCCCTCCACTTT.

The chain is built from TRBV7-2 and TRBJ2-5, with 7 positions matching TRBD1. Losses at the gene ends were 4 bases for V and 4 bases for J; bases not matched to a gene: 9. Germline V gene lookup returns CDR1 SGHTA and CDR2 FQGNSA. CDR3 size: 15 residues. CDR3 nucleotide sequence: TGTGCCAGCAGCTACAGGGGTGTGGGAGTAGAGACCCAGTACTTC. It is translated as CASSYRGVGVETQYF.

The chain employs TRBV15 and TRBJ2-3; D is unresolved. This CDR3 spans 13 amino acids. V shed 0 bases and J shed 9 bases, with 10 bases lying between them. The germline CDR1 and CDR2 sequences are LNHNV and YYDKDF (reference sequence). CDR3: CATSRDLVQTQYF. CDR3 bases: TGTGCCACCAGCAGAGATCTAGTCCAAACGCAGTATTTT.

The chain employs TRBV6-4 and TRBJ2-3; 8 nucleotides match TRBD1. From germline, CDR1 is MRHNA and CDR2 SNTAGT. This CDR3 is built from 13 residues. Trimming at V came to 4 bases and at J to 5 bases, leaving 2 bases not matched to a gene. CDR3 in amino acids: CASSGDRGDTQYF. DNA for the CDR3: TGTGCCAGCAGTGGAGACAGGGGAGATACGCAGTATTTT.

The rearrangement joins TRBV9 to TRBJ2-3, with TRBD2 matching 12 bases. The CDR3 sequence is 18 residues long. Germline assignment: CDR1 SGDLS and CDR2 YYNGEE. J was trimmed by 3 bases and V by 4 bases; bases with no gene match: 12. Here the CDR3 reads CASSSQTSGSPHTDTQYF. The CDR3, as DNA: TGTGCCAGCAGCTCGCAGACTAGCGGGAGCCCCCATACAGATACGCAGTATTTT. The variable domain in full, with the rest retrieved from reference TRBV9 and TRBJ2-3, is DSGVTQTPKHLITATGQRVTLRCSPRSGDLSVYWYQQSLDQGLQFLIQYYNGEERAKGNILERFSAQQFPDLHSELNLSSLELGDSALYFCASSSQTSGSPHTDTQYFGPGTRLTVL.

The chain has TRBV29-1 and TRBJ2-7; 10 bases are shared with TRBD1. CDR1 is SQVTM, CDR2 ANQGSEA, per germline. V dropped 5 bases and J dropped 2; count of bases not matched to a gene: 6. CDR3 length: 14 residues. The CDR3 DNA reads TGCAGCGTTCGACAGGGGGCAAAACCCTACGAGCAGTACTTC. Translation gives CSVRQGAKPYEQYF.

V and J are TRBV10-3 and TRBJ2-3, with 11 nucleotides matching TRBD1. Trimming cost V 7 bases and J 6 bases; bases outside gene matches: 9. The CDR3 spans 15 residues. CDR1 ENHRY and CDR2 SYGVKD come from the germline V gene. DNA of the CDR3: TGTGCCATCAACCCCGGACAGGGGGCGTGGGATACGCAGTATTTT. Amino acids: CAINPGQGAWDTQYF.

This clone was observed a few times. This chain links TRBV25-1 with TRBJ1-4; D not resolved. This CDR3 contains 12 residues. Deletions cut 7 bases from V and 8 bases from J, with 11 bases between. Per germline, CDR1 MGHDK and CDR2 SYGVNS. The CDR3 sequence: CASIGGGEKLFF. CDR3 DNA sequence: TGTGCCAGCATCGGAGGAGGCGAAAAACTGTTTTTT. Based on the CDR3 plus reference TRBV25-1 and TRBJ1-4, the full variable domain is EADIYQTPRYLVIGTGKKITLECSQTMGHDKMYWYQQDPGMELHLIHYSYGVNSTEKGDLSSESTVSRIRTEHFPLTLESARPSHTSQYLCASIGGGEKLFFGSGTQLSVL.

This clone was counted only a few times. The gene calls are TRBV11-3 and TRBJ2-5, with 8 bases identical to TRBD1. The V gene end was trimmed by 5 bases and the J gene end by 0 bases; junction bases not matched to a gene: 8. This CDR3 has 16 residues. Germline-derived CDR1 and CDR2 are SGHNT and YENEEA. The CDR3 coding sequence is TGTGCCAGCAGCCTCTCGACAGGGGACTACCAAGAGACCCAGTACTTC. Protein: CASSLSTGDYQETQYF.

The CDR3 region is CASSQSDKNTEAFF. CDR3 in DNA: TGTGCCAGCAGCCAATCGGACAAGAACACTGAAGCTTTCTTT. This chain uses TRBV3-1 (or the pseudogene TRBV3-2) with TRBJ1-1; weak D call: TRBD1 (5 bases). Germline values: CDR1 LGHDT, CDR2 YNNKEL (reference sequence). This CDR3 comprises 14 residues. V shed 2 bases and J shed 1 base, with 8 bases lying between them.

CDR3 coding DNA: TGTGCCAGCTCCCTGGGACAGGGGGAGGAAAAACTGTTTTTT. Protein sequence: CASSLGQGEEKLFF. The gene calls are TRBV18 and TRBJ1-4; TRBD1 matches 11 bases. There are 14 residues in the CDR3. CDR1 KGHSH and CDR2 LQKENI come from the germline V gene. With 6 bases clipped from V and 8 bases from J, the junction kept 5 bases outside the gene matches.

The chain links TRBV30 to TRBJ1-5, with TRBD1 matching 8 bases. Per the germline V gene, CDR1 is GTSNPN and CDR2 is SVGIG (reference sequence). This CDR3 region has 18 residues. The V gene end was trimmed by 1 base and the J gene end by 9 bases; junction bases not matched to a gene: 20. CDR3 bases: TGTGCCTGGAGTGCGGACAGGGCGGATGACCTCGAAGGTCGGCCCCAGCATTTT. Amino acid sequence: CAWSADRADDLEGRPQHF.